One sample yielded the 29 T cell receptor beta chains listed below, sequenced in a study of T-cell reconstitution after alpha-beta-depleted transplantation in children listed by TCRdb under 2016. The receptor library was made with PCR. The sequencer listed for this sample is Illumina HiSeq 2500. Molecular barcoding was employed in the preparation of TCR libraries, with unique molecular identifiers being used to normalize TCRbeta repertoire quantification. Using fastp at Q25 and MiXCR, TCRdb reprocessed the public reads and kept productive beta chains. Rows with a matching CDR3 protein are joined into one entry that keeps the most common DNA and genes. The sample data list over 70,000 distinct CDR3 sequences, and roughly an eighth of these were observed just once. The top ten clonotypes cover about 15% of the sample. This specimen consisted of PBMCs from the stem cell graft donor, obtained from the stem cell graft. The receptors stem from a human donor who donated a stem cell graft to a child with inherited bone marrow failure.

The V gene is TRBV11-2, the J gene TRBJ1-1, with 8 positions matching TRBD1. The germline CDR1 and CDR2 sequences are SGHAT and FQNNGV. V shed 4 bases, J shed 0 bases, and the junction held 16 bases outside the gene matches. The CDR3 is 19 amino acids. CDR3 sequence reads: CASSSHTGQGRFMNTEAFF. CDR3 coding DNA: TGTGCCAGCAGCTCGCACACCGGACAGGGCCGTTTTATGAACACTGAAGCTTTCTTT. The full variable domain, completed using reference TRBV11-2 and TRBJ1-1, is EAGVAQSPRYKIIEKRQSVAFWCNPISGHATLYWYQQILGQGPKLLIQFQNNGVVDDSQLPKDRFSAERLKGVDSTLKIQPAKLEDSAVYLCASSSHTGQGRFMNTEAFFGQGTRLTVV.

This clonotype has more than one count but fewer than ten. The chain links TRBV7-8 to TRBJ2-3; 12 positions match TRBD2. V was pared by 5 bases and J by 2 bases, with 11 bases of the junction left unmatched. The germline gives CDR1 SGHVS, CDR2 FQNEAQ. The CDR3 contains 18 residues. The CDR3 region is CASSRGTSGRENTDTQYF. As DNA, the CDR3 is TGTGCCAGCAGCCGGGGGACTAGCGGGCGGGAAAACACAGATACGCAGTATTTT.

This clonotype was detected ten times or more. The chain is built from TRBV6-1 and TRBJ2-4, with 7 bases that match TRBD2. CDR3 length: 13 residues. V lost 4 bases and J lost 7; bases outside the gene matches: 4. The germline V gene has CDR1 MNHNS and CDR2 SASEGT. The CDR3 coding sequence is TGTGCCAGCAGTGGGACGCGGGGGAACATTCAGTACTTC. Translating it yields CASSGTRGNIQYF.

This chain joins TRBV24-1 and TRBJ2-1; 8 bases agree with TRBD2. The CDR3 covers 15 residues. With V trimmed by 1 base and J by 5 bases, 3 bases remained unmatched. Germline CDR1 is KGHDR and CDR2 is SFDVKD. CDR3 nucleotides: TGTGCCACCAGTGATTTCACTAGCGGAAACAATGAGCAGTTCTTC. Its translation: CATSDFTSGNNEQFF.

At least ten counts were recorded for this clonotype. The V and J genes are TRBV11-3 and TRBJ2-2, with a tentative D call TRBD1 (5 bases). From germline, CDR1 is SGHNT and CDR2 YENEEA. The V and J ends lost 4 bases and 6 bases respectively, with 6 bases between them. The CDR3 spans 12 residues. The CDR3: CASSSRAGELFF. CDR3 nucleotide sequence: TGTGCCAGCAGCTCCAGGGCCGGGGAGCTGTTTTTT.

In its sample, this clonotype ranks as medium-sized (0.01 to 0.1%). The chain joins TRBV5-1 to TRBJ1-6; D possibly corresponds to TRBD1 (6 bases). There are 15 residues in the CDR3. The V gene lost 3 bases and the J gene lost 9 bases, with 16 bases spanning the gap. CDR1 is SGHRS, CDR2 YFSETQ, per germline. Here the CDR3 reads CASSSDRHLGSPLHF. For the CDR3, the DNA is TGCGCCAGCAGCTCCGACAGGCACCTTGGTTCACCCCTCCACTTT.

This clonotype has just a few counts. J is TRBJ1-2 and V is TRBV10-3; D gene unclear. The CDR3 has 14 amino acids. Trimming removed 0 bases from V and 4 bases from J, with 9 bases in between. The V gene's germline CDR1 is ENHRY and CDR2 SYGVKD. The CDR3 sequence: CAISESQGAYGYTF. The CDR3 DNA is TGTGCCATCAGTGAGTCGCAAGGCGCCTATGGCTACACCTTC.

This clonotype was detected ten times or more. J is TRBJ2-4 and V is TRBV4-3; 9 nucleotides match TRBD2. The CDR3 spans 17 residues. Germline V gives CDR1 LGHNA, CDR2 YSLEER. V lost 0 bases to trimming and J lost 3 bases; unmatched junction nucleotides: 6. The CDR3 DNA reads as TGCGCCAGCAGCCAAGATGGGCGGGGGGGCGTCAAAAACATTCAGTACTTC. It specifies CASSQDGRGGVKNIQYF.

This clonotype was detected many times. This chain connects TRBV20-1 to TRBJ2-6, with 7 positions matching TRBD2. With 5 bases clipped from V and 1 base from J, the junction kept 8 bases outside the gene matches. Per the germline V gene, CDR1 is DFQATT and CDR2 is SNEGSKA (reference sequence). This CDR3 spans 16 amino acids. The CDR3 nucleotides are TGCAGTGCTCAGGCGGGAGCGCAATCTGGGGCCAACGTCCTGACTTTC. Translation: CSAQAGAQSGANVLTF.

This clonotype was found a few times. The rearrangement links TRBV7-8 to TRBJ2-3; a possible D gene is TRBD2 (5 bases). This CDR3 comprises 16 residues. The germline V gene has CDR1 SGHVS and CDR2 FQNEAQ. Trimming stripped 5 bases from V and 0 bases from J, with 15 bases between. The CDR3 loop reads CASSLLRRESTDTQYF. The CDR3 DNA reads as TGTGCCAGCAGCCTCCTCAGACGGGAAAGCACAGATACGCAGTATTTT.

At least ten counts were recorded for this clonotype. V usage is TRBV29-1 and J usage is TRBJ2-3; D might be TRBD2 (5 bases). V lost 6 bases and J 5 bases, leaving 12 bases between the germline ends. Per the germline V gene, CDR1 is SQVTM and CDR2 is ANQGSEA. The CDR3 sequence is 12 residues long. CDR3 region: CSVAAAGDTQYF. The CDR3 coding sequence is TGCAGCGTAGCAGCCGCGGGAGATACGCAGTATTTT.

The CDR3 loop is CASSPRHVAGELFF. The CDR3 nucleotides are TGTGCCAGCAGCCCGCGACACGTAGCCGGGGAGCTGTTTTTT. The chain combines TRBV11-2 with TRBJ2-2; D is unclear. The CDR3 sequence is 14 residues long. V shed 5 bases and J shed 6 bases, with 13 bases lying between them. The germline gives CDR1 SGHAT, CDR2 FQNNGV.

The rearrangement joins TRBV5-1 to TRBJ2-5; TRBD2 aligns across 10 bases. The CDR3 consists of 15 residues. Losses at the gene ends were 4 bases for V and 5 bases for J; bases not matched to a gene: 8. Germline V gene lookup returns CDR1 SGHRS and CDR2 YFSETQ. The CDR3 is CASSELAGTAETQYF. The CDR3 DNA follows: TGCGCCAGCAGCGAACTAGCGGGGACGGCGGAGACCCAGTACTTC. The whole variable domain, filled in from reference TRBV5-1 and TRBJ2-5, reads KAGVTQTPRYLIKTRGQQVTLSCSPISGHRSVSWYQQTPGQGLQFLFEYFSETQRNKGNFPGRFSGRQFSNSRSEMNVSTLELGDSALYLCASSELAGTAETQYFGPGTRLLVL.

In its sample, this clonotype was seen many times. Here the CDR3 reads CASSPISSGGLDTQYF. CDR3 bases: TGTGCCAGCAGCCCAATATCTAGCGGGGGATTAGATACGCAGTATTTT. The chain combines TRBV11-2 with TRBJ2-3; 10 bases match TRBD2. V trimming: 5 bases; J trimming: 5 bases; junction bases outside the gene matches: 10. Germline V gene lookup returns CDR1 SGHAT and CDR2 FQNNGV. The CDR3 is made up of 16 amino acids.

Many counts were recorded for this clonotype. The V gene is TRBV24-1, the J gene TRBJ2-3; D is unclear. Germline V CDR1 and CDR2: KGHDR, SFDVKD. The CDR3 has 14 amino acids. V shed 3 bases and J shed 5 bases, with 11 bases lying between them. The CDR3 sequence: CATSDLLGGDTQYF. The CDR3 DNA follows: TGTGCCACCAGTGATCTGCTGGGTGGAGATACGCAGTATTTT.

This clonotype was recorded many times. The chain has TRBV7-2 and TRBJ1-1; no firm D call. V was pared by 5 bases and J by 6 bases, with 13 bases between. This CDR3 comprises 13 residues. Germline V lookup: CDR1 SGHTA, CDR2 FQGNSA. The CDR3 sequence is CASSPVGGAEAFF. For the CDR3, the DNA is TGTGCCAGCAGCCCAGTGGGCGGCGCTGAAGCTTTCTTT.

In this sample, this clonotype turned up many times. This chain uses TRBV4-3 with TRBJ1-2; no firm D call. Germline V gives CDR1 LGHNA, CDR2 YSLEER. The CDR3 has 16 amino acids. The germline V and J ends were trimmed by 2 bases and 0 bases, with 13 bases remaining between them. The chain's CDR3 is CASSQIFFLANYGYTF. The CDR3 DNA reads TGCGCCAGCAGCCAAATCTTTTTTCTGGCTAACTATGGCTACACCTTC.

This clonotype was detected many times. The chain links TRBV9 to TRBJ1-3; D remains ambiguous. The CDR3 is 15 residues long. The V and J ends lost 3 bases and 0 bases respectively, with 10 bases between them. Germline loops: CDR1 SGDLS, CDR2 YYNGEE. This CDR3 is CASSALHSSGNTIYF. The DNA for the CDR3 is TGTGCCAGCAGCGCTCTACATAGCTCTGGAAACACCATATATTTT. The full variable domain, rest sourced from reference TRBV9 and TRBJ1-3, is DSGVTQTPKHLITATGQRVTLRCSPRSGDLSVYWYQQSLDQGLQFLIQYYNGEERAKGNILERFSAQQFPDLHSELNLSSLELGDSALYFCASSALHSSGNTIYFGEGSWLTVV.

This clonotype was counted at least ten times. The CDR3 bases are TGCAGCATTGGAACCGGGACACTCGGGGAGCAGTACTTC. Translated: CSIGTGTLGEQYF. The chain is built from TRBV20-1 and TRBJ2-7; D possibly corresponds to TRBD1 (6 bases). CDR3 size: 13 residues. The V gene's germline CDR1 is DFQATT and CDR2 SNEGSKA (reference sequence).

Ten or more counts support this clonotype. V gene TRBV7-2 combines with J gene TRBJ2-3; TRBD2 might be the D (6 bases). Looked up from germline, CDR1 is SGHTA and CDR2 is FQGNSA. CDR3 length equals 14 residues. The germline V and J ends were trimmed by 6 bases and 1 base, with 11 bases remaining between them. The CDR3 DNA reads TGTGCCAGCAGACTCGGGGGAGGCACAGATACGCAGTATTTT. This translates into CASRLGGGTDTQYF.

This clonotype showed up just a few times. This rearrangement joins TRBV30 to TRBJ1-5; the D gene is possibly TRBD1 (5 bases). This CDR3 contains 15 residues. V lost 1 base and J 0 bases, leaving 10 bases between the germline ends. Germline CDR1 reads GTSNPN; CDR2 reads SVGIG (reference sequence). CDR3 sequence (DNA): TGTGCCTGGAGTGGTCGAGGGGATAGCAATCAGCCCCAGCATTTT. Translating gives CAWSGRGDSNQPQHF. The entire variable domain, with the rest obtained from reference TRBV30 and TRBJ1-5, is as follows: SQTIHQWPATLVQPVGSPLSLECTVEGTSNPNLYWYRQAAGRGLQLLFYSVGIGQISSEVPQNLSASRPQDRQFILSSKKLLLSDSGFYLCAWSGRGDSNQPQHFGDGTRLSIL.

This clonotype occurred a few times. This rearrangement joins TRBV7-4 to TRBJ1-4; D unclear. V lost 2 bases to trimming and J lost 2 bases, with 6 bases between them. The CDR3 is made up of 14 amino acids. Germline assignment: CDR1 SGHVT and CDR2 SQSDAQ. The CDR3 sequence: CASSLSWTNEKLFF. DNA of the CDR3: TGTGCCAGCAGCTTAAGCTGGACTAATGAAAAACTGTTTTTT. The variable domain in full, with the rest retrieved from reference TRBV7-4 and TRBJ1-4, is GAGVSQSPRYKVAKRGRDVALRCDSISGHVTLYWYRQTLGQGSEVLTYSQSDAQRDKSGRPSGRFSAERPERSVSTLKIQRTEQGDSAVYLCASSLSWTNEKLFFGSGTQLSVL.

This clonotype was counted many times. This rearrangement joins TRBV4-2 to TRBJ1-6; D unresolved. Between the trimmed V and J ends, which lost 3 bases and 12 bases, there was a span of 9 bases. Germline assignment: CDR1 LGHNA and CDR2 YNFKEQ. The CDR3 consists of 12 residues. The CDR3 here is CASSQPLGPLHF. CDR3 nucleotides: TGTGCCAGCAGCCAGCCCCTTGGACCCCTCCACTTT.

This clonotype was detected many times. The chain combines TRBV5-1 with TRBJ2-1; 7 nucleotides line up with TRBD2. The CDR3 runs 15 residues. The V segment lost 0 bases and the J segment 9 bases; nucleotides outside the gene matches: 9. CDR1 is SGHRS and CDR2 is YFSETQ in the germline V gene. The CDR3 sequence is CASSLEVGGRSEQFF. CDR3 in DNA: TGCGCCAGCAGCTTGGAGGTGGGAGGGAGAAGTGAGCAGTTCTTC.

This clonotype turned up a few times. V usage is TRBV11-2 and J usage is TRBJ1-1; D gene unclear. Germline V CDR1 and CDR2: SGHAT, FQNNGV. Trimming removed 0 bases at V and 3 bases at J, with 8 bases between. This CDR3 is 14 amino acids long. CDR3: CASSLEDWDTEAFF. The CDR3 DNA reads TGTGCCAGCAGCTTAGAGGACTGGGACACTGAAGCTTTCTTT.

The J gene is TRBJ2-7, the V gene TRBV21-1; the table's D call, TRBD1, has no DNA check behind it. TRBV21-1 represents a pseudogene. This CDR3 has 17 amino acids. The CDR3, as DNA: TGTGCCAGCAGCAAAAGAAGAGGTGGGACAGGGGGCTACGAGCAGTACTTC. Its protein product is CASSKRRGGTGGYEQYF.

There are many counts of this clonotype. The chain links TRBV27 to TRBJ2-3; D possibly uses TRBD1 or TRBD2 (5 bases each). The germline V gene encodes CDR1 MNHEY and CDR2 SMNVEV (reference sequence). The CDR3 loop spans 13 amino acids. V lost 3 bases and J 6 bases, leaving 10 bases between the germline ends. The CDR3 nucleotides read TGTGCCAGCAGTTTCGGGACCTTTGATACGCAGTATTTT. This translates into CASSFGTFDTQYF.

In this sample, this clonotype turned up many times. V is TRBV18 and J is TRBJ1-2; D gene ambiguous. The CDR3 length is 15 residues. V was shortened by 3 bases and J by 2 bases, with 13 bases between the two germline ends. The germline V gene encodes CDR1 KGHSH and CDR2 LQKENI. The CDR3 bases are TGTGCCAGCTCACCTACGGCGGACGGCAACTATGGCTACACCTTC. Amino acid sequence: CASSPTADGNYGYTF. Filled out from reference TRBV18 and TRBJ1-2, the complete variable domain reads NAGVMQNPRHLVRRRGQEARLRCSPMKGHSHVYWYRQLPEEGLKFMVYLQKENIIDESGMPKERFSAEFPKEGPSILRIQQVVRGDSAAYFCASSPTADGNYGYTFGSGTRLTVV.

This clonotype was detected many times. The V call is TRBV9, the J call TRBJ1-3; the D is unclear. The CDR3 contains 14 residues. V lost 4 bases to trimming and J lost 3 bases, with 11 bases between them. Germline CDR1 and CDR2: SGDLS and YYNGEE. The DNA for the CDR3 is TGTGCCAGCAGCCCCCAGACGGGTGGAAACACCATATATTTT. This sequence encodes CASSPQTGGNTIYF.